The 24 T cell receptor beta chains presented below share a single source sample, sequenced in a study of blood T cell repertoires in COVID-19. TCRdb's table, derived via immunoSEQ multiplex PCR, lists solely in-frame clones and lacks some. This sample yields fewer than 350,000 clones, of which 85% to 90% are seen a single time; about an eighth belongs to the top ten. The sequencing sample was made of peripheral blood. All receptors come from a woman between 25 and 40 years old with COVID-19, enrolled during active disease.

The gene calls are TRBV2 and TRBJ1-6; D ambiguous. The V gene lost 4 bases and the J gene lost 9 bases, with 10 bases spanning the gap. The CDR3 has 13 residues. CDR1 is SNHLY and CDR2 is FYNNEI in the germline V gene. The CDR3 DNA reads as TGTGCCAGCAGTGTTGGAGGGCTTTCACCCCTCCACTTT. It encodes CASSVGGLSPLHF.

The chain recombines TRBV5-4 with TRBJ1-4; 7 positions match TRBD1. Looked up from germline, CDR1 is SGHNT and CDR2 is YYREEE (reference sequence). The CDR3 consists of 15 residues. V dropped 1 base and J dropped 7; count of bases not matched to a gene: 7. The CDR3: CASSLFSGGSEKLFF. The CDR3 coding sequence is TGTGCCAGCAGCTTGTTTTCAGGGGGGAGTGAAAAACTGTTTTTT.

In this sample, this clone turned up once. The gene calls are TRBV2 and TRBJ1-1, with D perhaps matching TRBD1 (6 bases). The CDR3 runs to 14 residues. Per germline, CDR1 SNHLY and CDR2 FYNNEI. V lost 5 bases, J lost 7 bases, and 17 bases lay in between. The DNA for the CDR3 is TGTGCCAGCAGTCGAGGTAAGGGGGTGGATGAAGCTTTCTTT. Translated, it gives CASSRGKGVDEAFF.

The V call is TRBV4-1, the J call TRBJ2-3, with 9 bases aligning to TRBD1. The V gene end was trimmed by 2 bases and the J gene end by 3 bases; junction bases not matched to a gene: 6. Germline V gene sequence: CDR1 MGHRA, CDR2 YSYEKL. CDR3 size: 16 residues. As DNA, the CDR3 is TGCGCCAGCAGCCAAATAGGGACAGGGAGAACAGATACGCAGTATTTT. Amino acid sequence: CASSQIGTGRTDTQYF.

The chain joins TRBV19 to TRBJ2-5; 14 bases line up with TRBD2. There are 17 residues in the CDR3. Per germline, CDR1 LNHDA and CDR2 SQIVND (reference sequence). The trim removed 6 bases at V and 2 bases at J, leaving 8 bases unmatched. Here the CDR3 reads CASSPTSGGAGQETQYF. The CDR3, as DNA: TGTGCCAGTAGCCCGACTAGCGGGGGGGCAGGACAAGAGACCCAGTACTTC.

This chain connects TRBV9 to TRBJ1-6, with D perhaps TRBD1 (6 bases). The V end was cut by 0 bases, the J end by 7 bases, with 11 bases between. The CDR3 is 15 amino acids. Germline V gives CDR1 SGDLS, CDR2 YYNGEE. The CDR3 reads CASSVVPGANSPLHF. CDR3 DNA sequence: TGTGCCAGCAGCGTAGTCCCAGGGGCAAATTCACCCCTCCACTTT.

Note on this clone: Other DNA sequences from this sample encode an identical CDR3 as well. The chain uses TRBV11-2 and TRBJ2-7, with TRBD1 identical over 8 bases. Germline V CDR1 and CDR2: SGHAT, FQNNGV. The CDR3 length is 14 residues. Losses at the gene ends were 1 base for V and 1 base for J; bases not matched to a gene: 0. The CDR3 sequence: CASSLGTGSYEQYF. The CDR3 nucleotides read TGTGCCAGCAGCTTAGGGACAGGGTCCTACGAGCAGTACTTC.

The chain carries TRBV5-1 and TRBJ2-3; 9 nucleotides match TRBD1. Germline CDR1 is SGHRS and CDR2 is YFSETQ. This CDR3 region has 16 residues. The V and J ends lost 4 bases and 3 bases, in that order; junction bases with no gene match: 9. CDR3: CASSLGVTGGTDTQYF. CDR3 sequence (DNA): TGCGCCAGCAGCCTAGGGGTGACAGGGGGTACAGATACGCAGTATTTT.

This clone was seen just once. The chain is built from TRBV7-9 and TRBJ1-4; 8 bases match TRBD1. This CDR3 contains 14 residues. The germline gives CDR1 SEHNR, CDR2 FQNEAQ (reference sequence). With V trimmed by 5 bases and J by 7 bases, 6 bases remained unmatched. Written as DNA, the CDR3 is TGTGCCAGCAGCCAGGGACAGGCAATTGAAAAACTGTTTTTT. Translating it yields CASSQGQAIEKLFF.

As to this clone: Other DNA sequences from this sample encode an identical CDR3 as well. J is TRBJ1-1 and V is TRBV19; no definite D call. Trimming cost V 1 base and J 0 bases, with 3 bases left between them. The CDR3 contains 13 residues. Looked up from germline, CDR1 is LNHDA and CDR2 is SQIVND (reference sequence). CDR3 residues: CASSIGVNTEAFF. The DNA for the CDR3 is TGTGCCAGTAGTATAGGAGTGAACACTGAAGCTTTCTTT.

The J gene is TRBJ1-1, the V gene TRBV6-5; 7 positions match TRBD1. CDR1 and CDR2 (germline): MNHEY, SVGAGI. CDR3 length equals 13 residues. J was trimmed by 1 base and V by 7 bases; bases with no gene match: 3. The CDR3 loop reads CASKTGRNTEAFF. The DNA for the CDR3 is TGTGCCAGCAAGACAGGGAGGAACACTGAAGCTTTCTTT.

The chain joins TRBV9 to TRBJ1-5, with a weak D call TRBD1 (6 bases). The CDR3 loop spans 14 amino acids. V was clipped by 2 bases and J by 6 bases, with 12 bases between them. CDR1 and CDR2 (germline): SGDLS, YYNGEE. The CDR3 protein is CASSVTGSGQPQHF. In nucleotides, the CDR3 is TGTGCCAGCAGCGTCACAGGGTCGGGTCAGCCCCAGCATTTT.

This CDR3 is CASSARLAGPIEQFF. The CDR3 DNA reads TGCGCCAGCAGCGCCAGACTAGCGGGGCCCATTGAGCAGTTCTTC. This chain links TRBV5-1 with TRBJ2-1; 11 bases are a match to TRBD2. There are 15 residues in the CDR3. Germline loops: CDR1 SGHRS, CDR2 YFSETQ. V gave up 4 bases and J gave up 9 bases; unmatched junction bases: 9.

V is TRBV29-1 and J is TRBJ1-2; possible D gene TRBD1, 5 bases. Germline assignment: CDR1 SQVTM and CDR2 ANQGSEA. Trimming cost V 2 bases and J 2 bases, with 9 bases left between them. The CDR3 is 13 residues long. CDR3 in amino acids: CSVELQVNYGYTF. The CDR3 DNA is TGCAGCGTTGAACTACAGGTCAACTATGGCTACACCTTC.

The chain recombines TRBV10-3 with TRBJ2-3, with no clear D. Germline V gene data show CDR1 as ENHRY and CDR2 as SYGVKD. Trimming left V 8 bases short and J 5 bases short, with 14 bases between. This CDR3 region has 13 residues. CDR3: CAIGLRFLDTQYF. The CDR3 region has the DNA TGTGCCATCGGCCTCCGTTTTTTAGATACGCAGTATTTT.

This sequence joins TRBV5-1 and TRBJ2-7; D is unresolved. The germline CDR1 and CDR2 sequences are SGHRS and YFSETQ. Trimming took off 0 bases at V and 2 bases at J, with 15 bases between the two ends. This CDR3 region has 16 residues. The CDR3 protein is CASSLASQTVPYEQYF. CDR3 bases: TGCGCCAGCAGCTTGGCCAGTCAAACAGTTCCCTACGAGCAGTACTTC.

The chain recombines TRBV5-1 with TRBJ1-2, with D possibly being TRBD1 (6 bases). V was cut by 5 bases and J by 0 bases, with 17 bases left in between. Per the germline V gene, CDR1 is SGHRS and CDR2 is YFSETQ. The CDR3 has 16 amino acids. CDR3 residues: CASRSSSGATNYGYTF. In DNA, the CDR3 is TGCGCCAGCAGGTCATCCTCAGGGGCCACTAACTATGGCTACACCTTC.

The chain couples TRBV6-6 to TRBJ2-7; TRBD2 matches 10 bases. CDR3 size: 16 residues. CDR1 MNHNY and CDR2 SVGAGI come from the germline V gene (reference sequence). J was trimmed by 3 bases and V by 2 bases; bases with no gene match: 7. The CDR3 loop reads CASSYRTSGFVYEQYF. The CDR3 DNA reads TGTGCCAGCAGTTACAGGACTAGCGGTTTCGTCTACGAGCAGTACTTC.

This chain links TRBV11-2 with TRBJ2-7; 9 nucleotides agree with TRBD2. Germline V gives CDR1 SGHAT, CDR2 FQNNGV. The CDR3 is 16 amino acids. The J segment lost 6 bases and the V segment lost 5 bases, leaving 14 bases of the junction unmatched. The chain's CDR3 is CASSKTQLAGQSEQYF. The CDR3 DNA reads TGTGCCAGCAGCAAGACCCAACTAGCGGGCCAGTCCGAGCAGTACTTC. Looking up the rest from reference TRBV11-2 and TRBJ2-7 gives the full variable domain: EAGVAQSPRYKIIEKRQSVAFWCNPISGHATLYWYQQILGQGPKLLIQFQNNGVVDDSQLPKDRFSAERLKGVDSTLKIQPAKLEDSAVYLCASSKTQLAGQSEQYFGPGTRLTVT.

The chain links TRBV4-1 to TRBJ1-1; D gene unclear. V lost 1 base, J lost 0 bases, and 6 bases lay in between. Germline CDR1 is MGHRA and CDR2 is YSYEKL. This CDR3 is built from 14 residues. The CDR3: CASSQVELNTEAFF. The CDR3, as DNA: TGCGCCAGCAGCCAAGTGGAGCTGAACACTGAAGCTTTCTTT.

This chain uses TRBV6-5 with TRBJ1-2; 8 nucleotides line up with TRBD1. The trim removed 6 bases at V and 5 bases at J, leaving 5 bases unmatched. CDR1 is MNHEY, CDR2 SVGAGI, per germline. CDR3 length: 13 amino acids. CDR3 DNA: TGTGCCAGCAGCAGGGGGCCGTGGTATGGCTACACCTTC. Translating it yields CASSRGPWYGYTF.

The gene calls are TRBV28 and TRBJ2-5, with no clear D. Germline V lookup: CDR1 MDHEN, CDR2 SYDVKM. The CDR3 has 13 residues. Trimming took off 3 bases at V and 2 bases at J, with 7 bases between the two ends. CDR3 in amino acids: CASSFRNQETQYF. In DNA, the CDR3 is TGTGCCAGCAGTTTCCGTAATCAAGAGACCCAGTACTTC.

The chain has TRBV29-1 and TRBJ2-7; weak D call: TRBD1 (6 bases). Trimming shortened V by 5 bases and J by 0 bases, and 11 bases separated the two germline ends. The CDR3 runs 13 residues. Germline V lookup: CDR1 SQVTM, CDR2 ANQGSEA. CDR3 bases: TGCAGCGTTCGGGACATAACCTCCTACGAGCAGTACTTC. It translates to CSVRDITSYEQYF.

In this sample, this clone turned up once. J is TRBJ2-3 and V is TRBV2; D uncertain. The germline V gene has CDR1 SNHLY and CDR2 FYNNEI. The V end lost 2 bases, the J end lost 2 bases, and 11 bases lay between the germline ends. The CDR3 is 15 amino acids. The CDR3 DNA sequence: TGTGCCAGCAGTGAAATGGTAGCTACCACAGATACGCAGTATTTT. The encoded protein is CASSEMVATTDTQYF.